The source of this T cell receptor (delta chain) is a study of gammadelta T cells in human blood. General study points: Polyclonal expansion of innate γδ T cells after birth appeared microbially driven.

V was clipped by 0 bases and J by 0 bases; unmatched bases: 15. The CDR3 has 19 residues. CDR1 is NSMFDY, CDR2 ISSIKDK, per germline. TCRdb made new clone calls on the RT-PCR reads using CATT. The sample lists more than 900 delta-chain clones, 6.5% to 9% seen once, with 11% in the top ten. In this sample, this clone is large. Antigen: not known. This clonotype originated in a human donor. Sequencing input: non-Vgamma9Vdelta2 gamma-delta T cells from adult blood. The chain has TRAV29/DV5 and TRDJ1; TRDD3 agrees at 9 bases. CDR3 amino acids: CAASGGSLGDRGNTDKLIF. CDR3 DNA sequence: TGTGCAGCAAGCGGGGGTTCCCTGGGGGATCGGGGGAACACCGATAAACTCATCTTT.